Each of the 10 T cell receptor beta chains below was sequenced from the same sample in a study of cytomegalovirus exposure and HLA in healthy donors. PCR used 60 Vbeta primers and 13 Jbeta primers. Profiled with immunoSEQ multiplex PCR; TCRdb holds only in-frame clones, not every one. The sample shows some 110,000 clones, roughly 82% of them seen only once. Sequencing used PBMCs. Source of these receptors: a woman aged 55 to 70 in good health and CMV-seropositive.

The chain uses TRBV7-9 and TRBJ2-7; 8 nucleotides align to TRBD1. This CDR3 spans 13 amino acids. Germline V gene data show CDR1 as SEHNR and CDR2 as FQNEAQ (reference sequence). V dropped 4 bases and J dropped 2; count of bases not matched to a gene: 1. CDR3 sequence reads: CASSYRGTYEQYF. DNA for the CDR3: TGTGCCAGCAGCTACAGGGGGACCTACGAGCAGTACTTC.

This clone was seen a handful of times. The chain has TRBV11-2 and TRBJ2-7; 9 bases are a match to TRBD2. The CDR3 covers 17 residues. V shed 5 bases and J 0 bases; nucleotides not matched to a gene: 11. Germline CDR1 and CDR2: SGHAT and FQNNGV. The CDR3 DNA reads as TGTGCCAGCAGCCTTAGACTAGCGGTGGGTGGCTCCTACGAGCAGTACTTC. Encoded protein: CASSLRLAVGGSYEQYF.

The V gene is TRBV5-8, the J gene TRBJ1-5; 12 bases are a match to TRBD1. J lost 3 bases, V lost 3 bases, and 4 bases had no gene match. The CDR3 covers 16 residues. CDR1 and CDR2 from the germline V gene are SGHTS and YDEGEE. Here the CDR3 DNA reads TGTGCCAGCAGCTACCGGGACAGGGGGCACAATCAGCCCCAGCATTTT. Its translation is CASSYRDRGHNQPQHF.

The chain employs TRBV6-5 and TRBJ2-1; 10 bases agree with TRBD2. Germline V CDR1 and CDR2: MNHEY, SVGAGI. This CDR3 has 15 residues. The ends lost 5 bases at V and 9 bases at J; junction bases unmatched: 10. The CDR3 DNA sequence: TGTGCCAGCAGTCCGAGCGGGGGGGTTTGGAGTGAGCAGTTCTTC. Encoded protein: CASSPSGGVWSEQFF.

Regarding this clone: Other DNA variants within this sample encode the same CDR3. The J gene is TRBJ1-6, the V gene TRBV9; D is unresolved. The CDR3 sequence is 14 residues long. V lost 0 bases and J 5 bases, leaving 6 bases between the germline ends. CDR1 and CDR2 (germline): SGDLS, YYNGEE. This CDR3 reads CASSVGRDNSPLHF. CDR3 sequence (DNA): TGTGCCAGCAGCGTAGGTAGAGATAATTCACCCCTCCACTTT.

In the case of this clone: At one of its ends the junction is not consistent with the germline gene, which may arise from a read error. This chain uses TRBV6-1 with TRBJ2-1; 10 bases line up with TRBD1. Per the germline V gene, CDR1 is MNHNS and CDR2 is SASEGT. This CDR3 has 15 amino acids. CDR3 protein: CASRAGTGAYNEQLF. In nucleotides, the CDR3 is TGTGCCAGCAGGGCCGGGACAGGGGCCTACAATGAGCAGCTCTTC.

The chain couples TRBV5-1 to TRBJ2-2; tentative D call: TRBD2 (5 bases). This CDR3 is built from 12 residues. Germline CDR1 SGHRS, CDR2 YFSETQ. V lost 9 bases and J lost 7, with 13 bases in between. The CDR3 region is CANSLEGGELFF. DNA of the CDR3: TGCGCCAACTCCCTCGAGGGCGGGGAGCTGTTTTTT.

This clone was seen more than once but under ten times. This chain joins TRBV11-1 and TRBJ1-1; D is uncertain. Per the germline V gene, CDR1 is SGHAT and CDR2 is FQDESV (reference sequence). V was shortened by 1 base and J by 4 bases, with 13 bases between the two germline ends. This CDR3 region has 15 residues. CDR3 residues: CASSLVRGMGTEAFF. DNA of the CDR3: TGTGCCAGCAGCTTAGTAAGAGGGATGGGCACTGAAGCTTTCTTT.

The sample holds one count of this clone. The chain has TRBV29-1 and TRBJ1-2, with TRBD1 matching 8 bases. There are 14 residues in the CDR3. The germline CDR1 and CDR2 sequences are SQVTM and ANQGSEA. With 1 base clipped from V and 3 bases from J, the junction kept 4 bases outside the gene matches. The CDR3 region has the DNA TGCAGCGTTGAAGTAGGACAGGGCTACTATGGCTACACCTTC. As protein: CSVEVGQGYYGYTF.

About this clone itself: The sample has other DNA sequences that encode this CDR3 too. The rearrangement uses TRBV7-2 and TRBJ2-1; the D gene is possibly TRBD2 (5 bases). V shed 1 base and J shed 1 base, with 8 bases lying between them. This CDR3 is built from 15 residues. CDR1 SGHTA and CDR2 FQGNSA come from the germline V gene. CDR3 in DNA: TGTGCCAGCAGCTTAGAACCGGGGTCCTACAATGAGCAGTTCTTC. It translates to CASSLEPGSYNEQFF.